Sequencing of this TCR beta chain was carried out in a study of post-analysis software for immune sequencing data. Regarding the study as a whole: Controls' normalized Chao1 diversity significantly exceeded that of multiple sclerosis patients. Same-batch samples co-clustered strongly by F measure. Among 5 or 6 TRBV segments more frequent in patients than controls were TRBV5-6, TRBV5-1 and TRBV20-1.

The library was made from cDNA and included unique molecular identifiers. Each CDR3 protein gets one entry after TCRdb re-called the PCR reads with MiXCR. Of hundreds of thousands of distinct CDR3 sequences listed, around 50% are singletons. In the case of this clonotype: Its antigen remains unknown.

The CDR3 loop spans 13 amino acids. With 0 bases removed from V and 4 bases from J, the gap between germline ends came to 8 bases. Germline CDR1 DFQATT, CDR2 SNEGSKA (reference sequence). This chain connects TRBV20-1 to TRBJ2-3, with unresolved D. This TCR derives from a girl under 18 with multiple sclerosis. Sequenced material: blood. The chain's CDR3 is CSARDDRPDTQYF. For the CDR3, the DNA is TGCAGTGCTAGAGATGATCGGCCAGATACGCAGTATTTT.